The next 13 T cell receptor beta chains were all read from a single sample in a study of T cell changes during pregnancy in multiple sclerosis. TCRdb's table, derived via immunoSEQ multiplex PCR, lists solely in-frame clones and lacks some. The sample records 65,000 to 90,000 clones, roughly 92% being singletons. The material was peripheral blood, obtained before pregnancy. These receptors came from a female donor with multiple sclerosis, enrolled in a pregnancy study.

This chain connects TRBV5-1 to TRBJ2-5; D not certain. Germline loops: CDR1 SGHRS, CDR2 YFSETQ. The length of the CDR3 is 14 residues. V lost 4 bases and J lost 4, with 14 bases in between. The CDR3 DNA is TGCGCCAGCAGCAGAAACGAGGTCGGAGAGACCCAGTACTTC. Its protein is CASSRNEVGETQYF.

Comments on this clone: One end of the junction varies from germline; a read error may be responsible. This sequence joins TRBV2 and TRBJ1-2; 7 nucleotides line up with TRBD1. The CDR3 is 13 residues long. The germline V gene encodes CDR1 SNHLY and CDR2 FYNNEI. The CDR3 DNA reads TGTGCCAGCAGATCACAGACAGGGTCCCTTTTCGCCTTC. Its protein is CASRSQTGSLFAF.

V gene TRBV7-9 combines with J gene TRBJ2-2, with D possibly being TRBD1 (6 bases). The CDR3 length is 15 residues. The germline V gene has CDR1 SEHNR and CDR2 FQNEAQ (reference sequence). Trimming left V 5 bases short and J 5 bases short, with 15 bases between. CDR3 sequence: CASSRTTGLTGELFF. The CDR3 DNA is TGTGCCAGCAGCCGAACGACAGGCTTAACCGGGGAGCTGTTTTTT.

The chain links TRBV7-9 to TRBJ2-7; 7 positions agree with TRBD2. The CDR3 length is 15 residues. Germline V gene lookup returns CDR1 SEHNR and CDR2 FQNEAQ (reference sequence). V lost 0 bases and J lost 2; bases outside the gene matches: 4. CDR3 DNA: TGTGCCAGCAGCTTAGCCACCGGACTAGCCTACGAGCAGTACTTC. It yields the protein CASSLATGLAYEQYF. The entire variable domain, with the rest obtained from reference TRBV7-9 and TRBJ2-7, is as follows: DTGVSQNPRHKITKRGQNVTFRCDPISEHNRLYWYRQTLGQGPEFLTYFQNEAQLEKSRLLSDRFSAERPKGSFSTLEIQRTEQGDSAMYLCASSLATGLAYEQYFGPGTRLTVT.

The chain uses TRBV18 and TRBJ2-7; the D gene is possibly TRBD2 (5 bases). The length of the CDR3 is 17 residues. Germline lookup yields CDR1 KGHSH and CDR2 LQKENI. V was trimmed by 0 bases and J by 2 bases, leaving 17 bases between them. The chain's CDR3 is CASSPPKSGMGTYEQYF. The CDR3 DNA sequence: TGTGCCAGCTCACCACCGAAGTCGGGAATGGGAACCTACGAGCAGTACTTC.

The chain carries TRBV9 and TRBJ2-5; D is unresolved. Germline loops: CDR1 SGDLS, CDR2 YYNGEE. This CDR3 is 12 amino acids long. V lost 0 bases and J 5 bases, leaving 5 bases between the germline ends. Here the CDR3 reads CASSVVGETQYF. For the CDR3, the DNA is TGTGCCAGCAGCGTAGTTGGCGAGACCCAGTACTTC.

V and J are TRBV25-1 and TRBJ2-1; possible D gene TRBD2, 6 bases. Germline V gene data show CDR1 as MGHDK and CDR2 as SYGVNS. With 3 bases removed from V and 8 bases from J, the gap between germline ends came to 11 bases. The CDR3 spans 13 residues. The CDR3 region is CASSDRLVDEQFF. DNA for the CDR3: TGTGCCAGCAGTGATCGACTAGTCGATGAGCAGTTCTTC.

This clone was picked up a small number of times. The V gene is TRBV21-1, the J gene TRBJ2-7; TRBD1 reflects the table's D call only, with no check against the DNA. TRBV21-1 is a known pseudogene. This CDR3 is 13 amino acids long. CDR3 bases: TGTGCCAGCAGCCGTGTGACAGTCTACGAGCAGTACTTC. Amino acid sequence: CASSRVTVYEQYF.

The chain is built from TRBV5-4 and TRBJ2-2; D is possibly TRBD2 (5 bases). The germline V gene encodes CDR1 SGHNT and CDR2 YYREEE (reference sequence). V was clipped by 4 bases and J by 6 bases, with 16 bases between them. The CDR3 totals 15 residues. The chain's CDR3 is CASSLDLSVAGELFF. In DNA form, the CDR3 reads TGTGCCAGCAGCCTGGACCTTAGCGTAGCCGGGGAGCTGTTTTTT. Together with reference TRBV5-4 and TRBJ2-2, the CDR3 gives the full variable domain: ETGVTQSPTHLIKTRGQQVTLRCSSQSGHNTVSWYQQALGQGPQFIFQYYREEENGRGNFPPRFSGLQFPNYSSELNVNALELDDSALYLCASSLDLSVAGELFFGEGSRLTVL.

The rearrangement uses TRBV27 and TRBJ2-3; unclear D gene. V was pared by 3 bases and J by 0 bases, with 7 bases between. Germline V gene sequence: CDR1 MNHEY, CDR2 SMNVEV (reference sequence). The CDR3 length is 14 residues. The CDR3 nucleotides are TGTGCCAGCAGTTTCTTGGCCAGCACAGATACGCAGTATTTT. Translating it yields CASSFLASTDTQYF.

This chain joins TRBV15 and TRBJ1-1; D is unclear. V was cut by 5 bases and J by 3 bases, with 10 bases left in between. CDR3 length: 13 residues. Germline-derived CDR1 and CDR2 are LNHNV and YYDKDF (reference sequence). Written as DNA, the CDR3 is TGTGCCACCAGCCTCGACTTGGACACTGAAGCTTTCTTT. Translated: CATSLDLDTEAFF.

CDR3 coding DNA: TGTGCCAGCAGCTCGGACAGTGCTTCTAATGAAAAACTGTTTTTT. It translates to CASSSDSASNEKLFF. The chain combines TRBV5-4 with TRBJ1-4, with a possible D match to TRBD1 (6 bases). From germline, CDR1 is SGHNT and CDR2 YYREEE (reference sequence). The V and J ends lost 3 bases and 3 bases respectively, with 12 bases between them. The CDR3 extends over 15 amino acids.

The CDR3 region is CASSLGGVTEAFF. Written as DNA, the CDR3 is TGTGCCAGCAGCTTAGGGGGGGTCACTGAAGCTTTCTTT. This sequence joins TRBV7-6 and TRBJ1-1; a weak D match, TRBD1 (5 bases). The V gene's germline CDR1 is SGHVS and CDR2 FNYEAQ. Trimming took off 1 base at V and 4 bases at J, with 7 bases between the two ends. This CDR3 has 13 residues.